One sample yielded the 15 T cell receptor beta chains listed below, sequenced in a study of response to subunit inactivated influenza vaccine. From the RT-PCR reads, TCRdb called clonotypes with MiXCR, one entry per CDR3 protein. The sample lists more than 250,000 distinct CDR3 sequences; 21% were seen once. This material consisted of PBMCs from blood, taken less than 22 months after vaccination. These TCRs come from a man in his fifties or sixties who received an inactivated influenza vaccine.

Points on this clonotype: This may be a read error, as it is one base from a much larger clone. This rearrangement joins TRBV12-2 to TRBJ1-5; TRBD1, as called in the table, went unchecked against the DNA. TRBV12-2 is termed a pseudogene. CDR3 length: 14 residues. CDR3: CASLQIGGSQPQHF. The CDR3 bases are TGTGCAAGTCTGCAAATAGGGGGCAGTCAGCCCCAGCATTTT.

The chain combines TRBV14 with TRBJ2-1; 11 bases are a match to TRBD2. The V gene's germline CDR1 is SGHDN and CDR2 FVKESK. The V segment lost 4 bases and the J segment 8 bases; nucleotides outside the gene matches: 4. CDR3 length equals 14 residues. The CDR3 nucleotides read TGTGCCAGCAGCCTGGGACTAGCGGTCCATGAGCAGTTCTTC. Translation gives CASSLGLAVHEQFF.

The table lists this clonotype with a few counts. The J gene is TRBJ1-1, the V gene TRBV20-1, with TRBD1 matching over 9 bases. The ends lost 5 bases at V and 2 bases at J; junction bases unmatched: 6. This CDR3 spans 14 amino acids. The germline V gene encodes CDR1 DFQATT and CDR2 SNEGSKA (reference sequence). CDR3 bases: TGCAGTGCTCTCCGACAGGGGGTTAACACTGAAGCTTTCTTT. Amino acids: CSALRQGVNTEAFF.

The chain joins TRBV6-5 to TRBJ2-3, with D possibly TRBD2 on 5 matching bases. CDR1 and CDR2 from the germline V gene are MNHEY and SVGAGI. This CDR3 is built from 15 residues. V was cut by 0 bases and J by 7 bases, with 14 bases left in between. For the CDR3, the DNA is TGTGCCAGCAGTTACTCGCTAGCCCAACCTCATACGCAGTATTTT. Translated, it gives CASSYSLAQPHTQYF.

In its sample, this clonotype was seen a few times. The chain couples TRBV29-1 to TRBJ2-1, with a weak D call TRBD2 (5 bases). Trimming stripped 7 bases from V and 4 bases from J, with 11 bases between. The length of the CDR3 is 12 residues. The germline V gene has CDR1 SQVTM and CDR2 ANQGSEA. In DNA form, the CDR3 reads TGCAGCGCCGGAGGACGTTACAATGAGCAGTTCTTC. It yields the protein CSAGGRYNEQFF.

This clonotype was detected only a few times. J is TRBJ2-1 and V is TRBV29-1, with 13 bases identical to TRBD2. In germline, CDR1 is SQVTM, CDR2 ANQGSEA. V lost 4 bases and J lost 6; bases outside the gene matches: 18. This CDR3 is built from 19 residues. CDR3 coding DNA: TGCAGCGTTGGGGAGCCGGGACTAGCGGGATCGGGTGCTGGCAATGAGCAGTTCTTC. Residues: CSVGEPGLAGSGAGNEQFF.

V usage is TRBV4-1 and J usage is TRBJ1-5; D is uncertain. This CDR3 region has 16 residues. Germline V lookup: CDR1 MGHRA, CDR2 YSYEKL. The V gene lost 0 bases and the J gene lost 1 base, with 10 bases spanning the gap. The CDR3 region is CASSQDPVFSNQPQHF. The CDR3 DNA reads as TGCGCCAGCAGCCAAGATCCCGTTTTCAGCAATCAGCCCCAGCATTTT.

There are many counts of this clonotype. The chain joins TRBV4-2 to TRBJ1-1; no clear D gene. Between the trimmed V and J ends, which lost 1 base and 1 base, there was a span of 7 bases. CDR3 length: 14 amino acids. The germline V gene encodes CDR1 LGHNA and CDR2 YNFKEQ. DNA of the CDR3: TGTGCCAGCAGCCAAGTGTCCAGGAACACTGAAGCTTTCTTT. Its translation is CASSQVSRNTEAFF.

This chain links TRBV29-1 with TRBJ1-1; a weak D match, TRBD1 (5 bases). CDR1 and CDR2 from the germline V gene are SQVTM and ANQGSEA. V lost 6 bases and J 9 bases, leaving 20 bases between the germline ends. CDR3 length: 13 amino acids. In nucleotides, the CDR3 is TGCAGCGTGGAGCGGAGAGACAGAGTAAAAGCTTTCTTT. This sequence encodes CSVERRDRVKAFF. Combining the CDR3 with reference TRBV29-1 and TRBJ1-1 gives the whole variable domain SAVISQKPSRDICQRGTSLTIQCQVDSQVTMMFWYRQQPGQSLTLIATANQGSEATYESGFVIDKFPISRPNLTFSTLTVSNMSPEDSSIYLCSVERRDRVKAFFGQGTRLTVV.

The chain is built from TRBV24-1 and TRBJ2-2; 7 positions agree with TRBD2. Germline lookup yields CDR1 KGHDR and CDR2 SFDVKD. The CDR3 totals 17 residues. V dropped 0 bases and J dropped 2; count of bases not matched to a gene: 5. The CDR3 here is CATSDLLASGNTGELFF. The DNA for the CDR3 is TGTGCCACCAGTGATTTGCTGGCTAGCGGAAACACCGGGGAGCTGTTTTTT.

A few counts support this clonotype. The CDR3 protein is CASSNARVTESKLFF. In DNA, the CDR3 is TGTGCCAGTAGTAATGCCCGAGTCACGGAGTCAAAACTGTTTTTT. V gene TRBV19 combines with J gene TRBJ1-4, with D unclear. The germline V gene encodes CDR1 LNHDA and CDR2 SQIVND (reference sequence). The CDR3 extends over 15 amino acids. The V end lost 4 bases, the J end lost 10 bases, and 19 bases lay between the germline ends.

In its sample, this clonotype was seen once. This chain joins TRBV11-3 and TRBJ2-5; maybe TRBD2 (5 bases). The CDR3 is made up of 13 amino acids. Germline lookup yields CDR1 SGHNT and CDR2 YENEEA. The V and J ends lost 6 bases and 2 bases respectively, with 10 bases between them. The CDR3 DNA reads TGTGCCAGCAGTAGGACTTATCAAGAGACCCAGTACTTC. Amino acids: CASSRTYQETQYF. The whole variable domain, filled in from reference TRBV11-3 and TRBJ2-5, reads EAGVVQSPRYKIIEKKQPVAFWCNPISGHNTLYWYLQNLGQGPELLIRYENEEAVDDSQLPKDRFSAERLKGVDSTLKIQPAELGDSAVYLCASSRTYQETQYFGPGTRLLVL.

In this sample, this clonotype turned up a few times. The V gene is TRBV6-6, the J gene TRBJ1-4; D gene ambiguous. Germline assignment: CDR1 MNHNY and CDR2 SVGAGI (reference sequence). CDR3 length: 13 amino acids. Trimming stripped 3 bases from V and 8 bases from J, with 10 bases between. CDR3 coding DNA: TGTGCCAGCAGTTATTCGGGCGGCGAAAAACTGTTTTTT. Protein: CASSYSGGEKLFF.

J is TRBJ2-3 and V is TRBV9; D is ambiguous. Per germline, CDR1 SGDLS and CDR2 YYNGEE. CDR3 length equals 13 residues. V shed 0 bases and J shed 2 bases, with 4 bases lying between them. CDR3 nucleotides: TGTGCCAGCAGCGTAGTCTTCACAGATACGCAGTATTTT. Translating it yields CASSVVFTDTQYF. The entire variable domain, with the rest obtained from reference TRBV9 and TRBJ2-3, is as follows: DSGVTQTPKHLITATGQRVTLRCSPRSGDLSVYWYQQSLDQGLQFLIQYYNGEERAKGNILERFSAQQFPDLHSELNLSSLELGDSALYFCASSVVFTDTQYFGPGTRLTVL.

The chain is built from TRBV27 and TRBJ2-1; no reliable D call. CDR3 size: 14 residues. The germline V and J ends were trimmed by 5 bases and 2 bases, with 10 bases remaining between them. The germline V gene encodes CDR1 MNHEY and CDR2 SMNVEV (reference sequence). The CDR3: CASSPSIPYNEQFF. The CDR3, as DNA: TGTGCCAGCAGTCCTAGTATCCCCTACAATGAGCAGTTCTTC.